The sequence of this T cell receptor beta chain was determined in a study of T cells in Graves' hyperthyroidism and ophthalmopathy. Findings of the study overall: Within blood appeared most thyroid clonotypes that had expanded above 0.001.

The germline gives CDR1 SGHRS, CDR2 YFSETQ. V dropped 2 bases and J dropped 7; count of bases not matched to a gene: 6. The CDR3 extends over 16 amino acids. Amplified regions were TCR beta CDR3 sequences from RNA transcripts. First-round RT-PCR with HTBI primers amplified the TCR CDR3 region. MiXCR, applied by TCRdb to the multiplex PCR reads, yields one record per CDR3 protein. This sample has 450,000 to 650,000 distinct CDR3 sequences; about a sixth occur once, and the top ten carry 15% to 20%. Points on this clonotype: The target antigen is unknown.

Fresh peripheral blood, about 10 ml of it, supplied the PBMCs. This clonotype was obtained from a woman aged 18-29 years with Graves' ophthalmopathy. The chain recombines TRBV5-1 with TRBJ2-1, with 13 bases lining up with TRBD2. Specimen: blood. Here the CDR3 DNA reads TGCGCCAGCAGCTTCGAGACTAGCGGGGGGCGGAATGAGCAGTTCTTC. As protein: CASSFETSGGRNEQFF.